This T cell receptor (beta chain) appears in the sequencing data of a study of early T cells in non-severe SARS-CoV-2 infection. The wider study: Chains stayed unpaired after sequencing of bulk RNA from unsorted whole blood.

This clonotype was detected many times. What it binds is not known. Study outcomes and limitations: VDJdb-based annotation leaned toward anti-spike CD8 responses and missed private and CD4 specificities.

Tagging with unique molecular identifiers was applied to individual cDNA molecules. TCRdb reprocessed the 5' RACE reads via MiXCR and lists one record per CDR3 protein. In the table there are 25,000 to 35,000 distinct CDR3 sequences, around 6% of which are singletons. The CDR3 sequence is 15 residues long. With 3 bases removed from V and 2 bases from J, the gap between germline ends came to 12 bases. Germline CDR1 is MRHNA and CDR2 is SNTAGT. The clonotype originates from an adult who was a healthcare worker with PCR-confirmed SARS-CoV-2 infection or an uninfected control (not recorded which). J is TRBJ2-3 and V is TRBV6-4; TRBD2 might be the D (6 bases). Material for sequencing was whole blood. CDR3 loop: CASSETGEITDTQYF. The CDR3 DNA follows: TGTGCCAGCAGTGAGACGGGGGAGATCACAGATACGCAGTATTTT.